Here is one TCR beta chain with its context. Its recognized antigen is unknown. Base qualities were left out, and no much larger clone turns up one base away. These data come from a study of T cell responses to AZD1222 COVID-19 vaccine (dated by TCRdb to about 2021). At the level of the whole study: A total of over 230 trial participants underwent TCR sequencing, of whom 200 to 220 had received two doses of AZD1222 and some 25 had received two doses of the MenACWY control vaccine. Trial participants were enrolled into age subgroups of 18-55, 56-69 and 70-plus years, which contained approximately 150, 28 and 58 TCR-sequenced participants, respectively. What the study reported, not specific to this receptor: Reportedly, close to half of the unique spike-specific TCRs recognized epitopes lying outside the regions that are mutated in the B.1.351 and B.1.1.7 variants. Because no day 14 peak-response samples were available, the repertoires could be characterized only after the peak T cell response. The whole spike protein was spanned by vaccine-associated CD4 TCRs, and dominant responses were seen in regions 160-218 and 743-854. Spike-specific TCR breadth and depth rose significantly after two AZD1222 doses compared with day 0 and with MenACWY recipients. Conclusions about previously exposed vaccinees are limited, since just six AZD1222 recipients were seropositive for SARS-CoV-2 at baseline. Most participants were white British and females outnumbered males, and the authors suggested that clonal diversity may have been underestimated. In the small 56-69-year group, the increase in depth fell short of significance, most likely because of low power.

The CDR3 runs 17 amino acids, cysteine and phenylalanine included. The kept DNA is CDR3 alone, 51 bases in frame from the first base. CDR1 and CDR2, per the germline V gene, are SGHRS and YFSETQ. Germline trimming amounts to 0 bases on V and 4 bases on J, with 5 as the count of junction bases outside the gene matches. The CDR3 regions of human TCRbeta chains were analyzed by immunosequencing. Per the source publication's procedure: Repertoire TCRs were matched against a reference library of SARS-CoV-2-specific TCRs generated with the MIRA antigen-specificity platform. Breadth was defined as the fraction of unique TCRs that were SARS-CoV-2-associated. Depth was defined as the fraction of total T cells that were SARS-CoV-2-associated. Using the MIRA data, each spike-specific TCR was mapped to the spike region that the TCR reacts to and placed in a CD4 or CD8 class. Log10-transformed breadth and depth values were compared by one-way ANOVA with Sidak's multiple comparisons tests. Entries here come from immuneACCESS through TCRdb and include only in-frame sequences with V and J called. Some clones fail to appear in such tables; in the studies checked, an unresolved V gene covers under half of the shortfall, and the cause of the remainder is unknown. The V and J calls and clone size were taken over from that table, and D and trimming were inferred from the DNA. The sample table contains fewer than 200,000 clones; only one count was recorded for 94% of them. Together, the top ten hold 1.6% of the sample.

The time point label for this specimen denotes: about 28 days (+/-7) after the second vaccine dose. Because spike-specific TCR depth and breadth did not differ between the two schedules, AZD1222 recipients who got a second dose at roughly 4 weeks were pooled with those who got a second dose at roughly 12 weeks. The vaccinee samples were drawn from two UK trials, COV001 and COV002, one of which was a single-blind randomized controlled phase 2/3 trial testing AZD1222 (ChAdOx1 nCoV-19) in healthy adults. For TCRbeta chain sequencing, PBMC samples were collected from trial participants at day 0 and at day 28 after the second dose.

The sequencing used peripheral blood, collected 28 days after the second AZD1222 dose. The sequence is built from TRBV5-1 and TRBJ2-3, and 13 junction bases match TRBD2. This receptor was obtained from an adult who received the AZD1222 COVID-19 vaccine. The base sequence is TGCGCCAGCAGCTTGGCCTCTGGACTAGCGGGAGCAGATACGCAGTATTTT. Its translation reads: CASSLASGLAGADTQYF.